Listed here are 15 T cell receptor beta chains from one sample, sequenced in a study of shared clonotypes between healthy human individuals. The repertoire was sequenced with immunoSEQ multiplex PCR; TCRdb's copy has only in-frame clones and lacks some. Among around 180,000 clones listed, about 93% were seen once. Sequenced: naive CD4+ T cells sorted from blood. Subset reported: CD45RA+ positively selected. These TCRs come from a woman between 25 and 40 years old in good health.

The rearrangement links TRBV5-4 to TRBJ2-7, with 9 positions matching TRBD1. The CDR3 has 16 residues. Per the germline V gene, CDR1 is SGHNT and CDR2 is YYREEE (reference sequence). V shed 3 bases and J 0 bases; nucleotides not matched to a gene: 7. This CDR3 is CASSYGTGRSSYEQYF. CDR3 nucleotides: TGTGCCAGCAGCTACGGGACAGGGAGGAGCTCCTACGAGCAGTACTTC.

The V and J genes are TRBV6-1 and TRBJ1-5, with a tentative D call TRBD1 (6 bases). The CDR3 runs to 15 residues. Germline V lookup: CDR1 MNHNS, CDR2 SASEGT. V was clipped by 3 bases and J by 5 bases, with 14 bases between them. The CDR3 spells CASSEFWGAHQPQHF. The CDR3 DNA reads TGTGCCAGCAGTGAGTTTTGGGGGGCCCATCAGCCCCAGCATTTT.

The chain uses TRBV21-1 and TRBJ2-4; TRBD2, the D gene given by the table, was not confirmed from the DNA. TRBV21-1 is reported as a pseudogene. CDR3 length: 19 amino acids. Here the CDR3 DNA reads TGTGCCAGCAGCAAGTGGACTAGCGGGAGTGTCAGGGGAAAAAACATTCAGTACTTC. This sequence encodes CASSKWTSGSVRGKNIQYF.

This chain uses TRBV9 with TRBJ1-2; the D gene is possibly TRBD1 (6 bases). Per germline, CDR1 SGDLS and CDR2 YYNGEE. CDR3 length: 15 residues. Trimming took off 3 bases at V and 4 bases at J, with 16 bases between the two ends. In nucleotides, the CDR3 is TGTGCCAGCAGCGCCAGGGGAAGGGTAGGCTATGGCTACACCTTC. Translation gives CASSARGRVGYGYTF.

The rearrangement joins TRBV11-3 to TRBJ1-1; unclear D gene. The CDR3 runs to 16 residues. With 4 bases removed from V and 0 bases from J, the gap between germline ends came to 15 bases. In germline, CDR1 is SGHNT, CDR2 YENEEA. CDR3 DNA sequence: TGTGCCAGCAGCTCCCCCGGGGTTGGGGTGAACACTGAAGCTTTCTTT. Protein: CASSSPGVGVNTEAFF.

The V call is TRBV11-3, the J call TRBJ2-5, with a tentative D call TRBD1 (6 bases). The CDR3 has 13 amino acids. Trimming stripped 5 bases from V and 11 bases from J, with 18 bases between. CDR1 and CDR2 from the germline V gene are SGHNT and YENEEA. This CDR3 reads CASSRTVLGEQYF. The CDR3 DNA is TGTGCCAGCAGCCGGACAGTGCTTGGGGAGCAGTACTTC.

This clone has just one count. The rearrangement joins TRBV6-6 to TRBJ1-1, with D perhaps matching TRBD1 (6 bases). Trimming left V 6 bases short and J 1 base short, with 18 bases between. The CDR3 consists of 16 residues. Germline CDR1 reads MNHNY; CDR2 reads SVGAGI (reference sequence). CDR3 coding DNA: TGTGCCAGCAGCCAATTCGGGGGGCGGTGGAACACTGAAGCTTTCTTT. It codes for CASSQFGGRWNTEAFF.

J is TRBJ2-5 and V is TRBV4-1; D perhaps matches TRBD1 (6 bases). V was clipped by 1 base and J by 1 base, with 13 bases between them. The CDR3 is 16 residues long. Germline loops: CDR1 MGHRA, CDR2 YSYEKL. The CDR3 DNA reads TGCGCCAGCAGCCAAGCGGGACATATTATCCAAGAGACCCAGTACTTC. Translation: CASSQAGHIIQETQYF.

This chain uses TRBV10-2 with TRBJ1-2; 10 nucleotides align to TRBD1. This CDR3 region has 13 residues. V lost 6 bases and J lost 7; bases outside the gene matches: 5. Per germline, CDR1 WSHSY and CDR2 SAAADI. CDR3 loop: CASRETGGVGYTF. CDR3 nucleotide sequence: TGCGCCAGCAGGGAGACAGGGGGCGTTGGCTACACCTTC.

The gene calls are TRBV7-9 and TRBJ2-7; the D is unclear. The germline gives CDR1 SEHNR, CDR2 FQNEAQ (reference sequence). The ends were cut back, 5 bases at V and 2 bases at J, with 22 bases in the middle. CDR3 length: 17 residues. DNA of the CDR3: TGTGCCAGCAGCCTCTATCAGTTAGCATCTACCCCCTACGAGCAGTACTTC. Its translation: CASSLYQLASTPYEQYF.

The rearrangement uses TRBV4-1 and TRBJ2-7; the D call may be TRBD1 or TRBD2 (5 bases each). The CDR3 sequence is 16 residues long. Trimming pared 2 bases from V and 2 bases from J, leaving 16 bases between. CDR1 and CDR2 (germline): MGHRA, YSYEKL. The CDR3 sequence is CASSQIWGSGAYEQYF. CDR3 sequence (DNA): TGCGCCAGCAGCCAAATCTGGGGGAGCGGTGCCTACGAGCAGTACTTC.

The J gene is TRBJ2-1, the V gene TRBV9; D is uncertain. V dropped 0 bases and J dropped 6 bases, with 13 bases sitting between them. Looked up from germline, CDR1 is SGDLS and CDR2 is YYNGEE. This CDR3 comprises 15 residues. The CDR3 loop reads CASSVGSVPGNEQFF. In DNA form, the CDR3 reads TGTGCCAGCAGCGTAGGAAGCGTACCCGGCAATGAGCAGTTCTTC.

The chain uses TRBV10-3 and TRBJ1-2; no firm D call. Germline assignment: CDR1 ENHRY and CDR2 SYGVKD. V shed 0 bases and J shed 4 bases, with 12 bases lying between them. The CDR3 is 15 amino acids. CDR3 amino acids: CAISESGPGGYGYTF. CDR3 nucleotides: TGTGCCATCAGTGAGTCGGGTCCAGGAGGCTATGGCTACACCTTC.

The rearrangement uses TRBV11-2 and TRBJ2-5, with a tentative D call TRBD2 (5 bases). The J call may be wrong; the DNA end is better matched by TRBJ2-7. The CDR3 sequence is 17 residues long. Germline V gives CDR1 SGHAT, CDR2 FQNNGV. CDR3 sequence: CASSLKLLAWENYEQYF. CDR3 DNA: TGTGCCAGCAGCTTAAAACTACTTGCGTGGGAGAACTACGAGCAGTACTTC.

The chain has TRBV28 and TRBJ2-7; D ambiguous. V was cut by 2 bases and J by 2 bases, with 10 bases left in between. The CDR3 is made up of 14 amino acids. Germline CDR1 MDHEN, CDR2 SYDVKM. The CDR3, as DNA: TGTGCCAGCAGTTTAGGGGTAGTTCCCTACGAGCAGTACTTC. Protein sequence: CASSLGVVPYEQYF.